This passage covers 3 T cell receptor beta chains from one sample sequenced in a study of CD8 T cells in Susac syndrome (dated by TCRdb to the late 2010s). To prepare the library, the immunoSEQ multiplex PCR assay was applied. RNA was extracted with the RNeasy kit and roughly 0.45 to 1 ug was reverse transcribed using random hexamers. TCRdb reworked the public reads: Q25 trimming with fastp, MiXCR clone assembly, productive beta chains retained. For every CDR3 protein sequence, its rows merge into one entry that carries the most common genes and DNA. Here the sample has about 84,000 distinct CDR3 sequences; 80% to 95% occur a single time. About 0.32% of the sample is held by the ten biggest clonotypes. The sequencing input was CD8+ T cells from PBMCs. These receptors all come from a human donor in good health.

The rearrangement uses TRBV4-1 and TRBJ2-7, with D perhaps matching TRBD1 (6 bases). CDR3 length: 15 residues. Germline values: CDR1 MGHRA, CDR2 YSYEKL. V gave up 1 base and J gave up 4 bases, with 14 bases separating them. CDR3 in DNA: TGCGCCAGCAGCCAAGGTGGGGACACACGATACGAGCAGTACTTC. This encodes CASSQGGDTRYEQYF.

The V and J genes are TRBV5-1 and TRBJ2-1; 9 nucleotides align to TRBD1. CDR1 SGHRS and CDR2 YFSETQ come from the germline V gene. CDR3 length: 16 amino acids. V shed 4 bases and J 4 bases; nucleotides not matched to a gene: 9. The CDR3: CASSTPDRGLYNEQFF. The CDR3 DNA is TGCGCCAGCAGCACACCGGACAGGGGACTTTACAATGAGCAGTTCTTC.

This clonotype is a singleton in its sample. The chain recombines TRBV20-1 with TRBJ2-7, with 7 bases lining up with TRBD1. The CDR3 is made up of 13 amino acids. V shed 6 bases and J 3 bases; nucleotides not matched to a gene: 8. Per germline, CDR1 DFQATT and CDR2 SNEGSKA (reference sequence). The DNA of the CDR3 is TGCAGTGCCCGGGACAGCCCAATCTACGAGCAGTACTTC. Translated, it gives CSARDSPIYEQYF.